The rows below give T cell receptor beta chains drawn from one sample of a study of T cell repertoires in cytomegalovirus infection. TCRdb re-called the reads with MiXCR, one entry per CDR3 protein. The profile shows around 300,000 distinct CDR3 sequences, around a tenth of them singletons. Sequences were obtained from PBMCs. The receptors here all came from a human donor in good health (CMV status not recorded). Some clones in this sample may be carry-over from other donors' samples. The CDR3 runs from the conserved cysteine through the conserved F or W. Rows give clone size only sometimes, using once, few, many, or a class for an expanded clone.

v_call,j_call,clone_size,cdr3_aa
TRBV28,TRBJ2-2,many,CAGGGDAFGTDGELFF
TRBV30,TRBJ1-6,many,CAWRVSGKNSPLHF
TRBV6-1,TRBJ2-1,.,CASRLAGVNEQFF
TRBV7-6,TRBJ2-2,many,CASRPRENTGELFF
TRBV6-1,TRBJ2-7,many,CASRNPSLTYEQYF
TRBV19,TRBJ2-7,.,CASSRPGNPYEQYF
TRBV7-6,TRBJ2-1,many,CASSRGGGRSGTHEQFF
TRBV20-1,TRBJ1-1,few,CSARESGPHTEAFF
TRBV5-5,TRBJ2-7,.,CASSLVGTESYEQYF
TRBV6-2/TRBV6-3,TRBJ2-5,few,CASSYASGGLRETQYF
TRBV12-3/TRBV12-4,TRBJ2-1,many,CASSPTSGMTTYNEQFF
TRBV7-2,TRBJ2-1,many,CASSWAGTTYNEQFF
TRBV7-2,TRBJ1-1,.,CASTVRAGNTEAFF
TRBV19,TRBJ2-6,.,CASSITGGFSGANVLTF
TRBV6-1,TRBJ1-1,few,CASSTWTGTMNTEAFF
TRBV19,TRBJ2-1,few,CASRGREASGYNEQFF
TRBV20-1,TRBJ1-2,few,CSAIRKRGMRTGYTF
TRBV27,TRBJ1-2,many,CASRTSAGGEAGYTF
TRBV10-3,TRBJ1-5,many,CAIRPTDSANQPQHF
TRBV20-1,TRBJ2-1,.,CSPQRESNEQFF
TRBV25-1,TRBJ1-5,many,CASSPSGNQPQHF
TRBV28,TRBJ1-6,few,CASSGTGVHSPLHF
TRBV5-5,TRBJ2-7,many,CASSTWGYEQYF
TRBV4-2,TRBJ2-1,many,CASSQDRASGRLEQFF
TRBV6-2/TRBV6-3,TRBJ2-1,few,CASSHTRREQFF
TRBV20-1,TRBJ1-1,few,CSASRVGAFF
TRBV5-4,TRBJ2-2,few,CASSLAVGELFF
TRBV12-3/TRBV12-4,TRBJ2-5,.,CASSLWDRGETQYF
TRBV7-9,TRBJ1-1,.,CASSLILQLSTEAFF
TRBV7-3,TRBJ2-1,few,CASSLTSGGNNEQFF
TRBV29-1,TRBJ1-1,.,CSAQGSRGDTEAFF
TRBV11-2,TRBJ1-6,many,CASSPGLHNSPLHF
TRBV12-3/TRBV12-4,TRBJ1-5,many,CASSAAQGAHQPQHF
TRBV7-2,TRBJ2-2,many,CASSYSGTSGRGGELFF
TRBV6-1,TRBJ1-5,.,CASTRGGNNQPQHF
TRBV7-2,TRBJ2-1,.,CASSLDRASGGGNEQFF
TRBV6-8,TRBJ2-7,few,CASSYSLGPGKRLEQYF
TRBV7-2,TRBJ1-4,few,CASSPPGEKLFF
TRBV6-1,TRBJ2-7,few,CASSSDWGTVYEQYF
TRBV7-6,TRBJ2-5,many,CASSLISRKQETQYF
TRBV2,TRBJ1-5,few,CASSVGGWGISNQPQHF
TRBV7-9,TRBJ2-3,few,CASSHTKNTDTQYF
TRBV6-5,TRBJ1-4,few,CASSYGISGNEKLFF
TRBV7-9,TRBJ1-1,many,CASTSQGANTEAFF
TRBV7-2,TRBJ2-3,many,CASSFLAGSTDTQYF
TRBV7-2,TRBJ1-4,many,CASSSTGRNEKLFF
TRBV7-8,TRBJ2-1,many,CASSSNGLAGGPAYNEQFF
TRBV7-6,TRBJ2-5,few,CASSFGTSAETQYF
TRBV28,TRBJ2-1,few,CASSLGTVLNEQFF
TRBV7-2,TRBJ2-7,many,CASSPNDYYEQYF
TRBV6-2/TRBV6-3,TRBJ2-5,.,CASSWGLARQTQYF
TRBV24-1,TRBJ2-1,.,CATSDPGTGAHNEQFF
TRBV19,TRBJ2-1,many,CASSIAGDYNEQFF
TRBV7-2,TRBJ1-1,many,CASSFSPGDRAFF
TRBV12-3/TRBV12-4,TRBJ1-4,many,CASSLGAYEKLFF
TRBV7-2,TRBJ2-1,few,CASSSAAGTVFYNEQFF
TRBV7-2,TRBJ1-1,.,CASSRDSGNTEAFF
TRBV7-9,TRBJ1-2,many,CASSTRDFYGYTF